This TCR beta chain was recovered during a study of blood T cell repertoires in COVID-19. From germline, CDR1 is SGDLS and CDR2 YYNGEE. This CDR3 is built from 14 residues. Trimming shortened V by 3 bases and J by 7 bases, and 13 bases separated the two germline ends. TCRdb's table, derived via immunoSEQ multiplex PCR, lists solely in-frame clones and lacks some. This sample carries a few hundred thousand clones, about 84% of them seen once, and the ten largest clones take about 12%. This TCR came from an older man with acute or convalescent COVID-19. Sample: peripheral blood. The chain is built from TRBV9 and TRBJ1-4; D gene ambiguous. CDR3 in DNA: TGTGCCAGCAGCGCGTATAGTGCGGCTGAAAAACTGTTTTTT. Translated, it gives CASSAYSAAEKLFF.